This is a list of T cell receptor beta chains from one sample in a study of cytomegalovirus exposure and HLA in healthy donors. This table comes from immunoSEQ multiplex PCR, and its TCRdb copy is limited to in-frame clones, with some not included. The table includes about 62,000 clones, roughly 80% detected once. Sequencing was done on a sample of PBMCs. The receptors shown here come from a woman in her twenties or thirties in good health and CMV-seronegative. Each CDR3 is given with its conserved first and last residue. The D gene is left open where the match is weak. Where a row states a size, it is once, few, many or the class of an expanded clone; other rows omit it.

V: TRBV5-1
J: TRBJ2-2
size: NA
D: NA
CDR3: CASSLAVGGTGELFF
DNA: TGCGCCAGCAGCTTGGCCGTAGGGGGAACCGGGGAGCTGTTTTTT

V: TRBV5-4
J: TRBJ1-6
size: once
D: TRBD1
CDR3: CASSPDPGQGNSPLHF
DNA: TGTGCCAGCAGCCCCGACCCGGGACAGGGGAATTCACCCCTCCACTTT

V: TRBV6-6
J: TRBJ1-1
size: NA
D: TRBD1
CDR3: CASSSDPGQGVAFF
DNA: TGTGCCAGCAGTTCTGATCCGGGACAGGGGGTCGCTTTCTTT

V: TRBV30
J: TRBJ1-2
size: NA
D: NA
CDR3: CAWSDIRYGYTF
DNA: TGTGCCTGGAGTGATATCCGGTATGGCTACACCTTC

V: TRBV11-2
J: TRBJ1-6
size: once
D: TRBD1
CDR3: CASSSDRSNSPLHF
DNA: TGTGCCAGCAGCTCGGACAGGTCTAATTCACCCCTCCACTTT

V: TRBV10-1
J: TRBJ2-2
size: once
D: TRBD1
CDR3: CASSLDRGNTGELFF
DNA: TGCGCCAGCAGTCTGGACAGGGGGAACACCGGGGAGCTGTTTTTT

V: TRBV9
J: TRBJ1-5
size: once
D: TRBD1
CDR3: CASSVATGSQPQHF
DNA: TGTGCCAGCAGCGTCGCGACAGGGAGTCAGCCCCAGCATTTT

V: TRBV2
J: TRBJ1-5
size: NA
D: NA
CDR3: CASRTPQDNQPQHF
DNA: TGTGCCAGTCGAACTCCACAGGATAATCAGCCCCAGCATTTT

V: TRBV28
J: TRBJ1-4
size: NA
D: NA
CDR3: CASSLTILADEKLFF
DNA: TGTGCCAGCAGTTTAACCATTCTGGCAGATGAAAAACTGTTTTTT

V: TRBV7-9
J: TRBJ2-7
size: NA
D: TRBD1
CDR3: CASSSTGTVGDEQYF
DNA: TGTGCCAGCAGCTCCACCGGGACAGTGGGGGACGAGCAGTACTTC

V: TRBV28
J: TRBJ1-2
size: NA
D: NA
CDR3: CASSLAGYGYTF
DNA: TGTGCCAGCAGTTTGGCAGGATATGGCTACACCTTC

V: TRBV27
J: TRBJ2-1
size: once
D: TRBD2
CDR3: CASSWAGGPKYNEQFF
DNA: TGTGCCAGCAGTTGGGCGGGGGGCCCAAAGTACAATGAGCAGTTCTTC

V: TRBV19
J: TRBJ2-7
size: NA
D: TRBD1
CDR3: CASSSGTVLTEQYF
DNA: TGTGCCAGTAGTTCAGGGACAGTATTAACCGAGCAGTACTTC

V: TRBV9
J: TRBJ1-4
size: NA
D: NA
CDR3: CASSVGQRNEKLFF
DNA: TGTGCCAGCAGCGTAGGACAGCGTAATGAAAAACTGTTTTTT

V: TRBV30
J: TRBJ2-1
size: NA
D: TRBD2
CDR3: CAWSGSGANEQFF
DNA: TGTGCCTGGAGTGGTAGCGGGGCAAATGAGCAGTTCTTC

V: TRBV11-3
J: TRBJ2-4
size: few
D: NA
CDR3: CASSLDMGGIQYF
DNA: TGTGCCAGCAGCTTAGATATGGGGGGAATTCAGTACTTC

V: TRBV28
J: TRBJ1-5
size: NA
D: NA
CDR3: CASSFPGSNQPQHF
DNA: TGTGCCAGCAGTTTTCCGGGTAGCAATCAGCCCCAGCATTTT

V: TRBV7-7
J: TRBJ1-5
size: once
D: NA
CDR3: CASSSQPQHF
DNA: TGTGCTAGCAGCTCACAGCCCCAGCATTTT

V: TRBV28
J: TRBJ1-2
size: NA
D: NA
CDR3: CASSPPRSMLGHGYTF
DNA: TGTGCCAGCAGTCCTCCCAGGAGCATGTTGGGGCATGGCTACACCTTC

V: TRBV27
J: TRBJ2-7
size: NA
D: TRBD2
CDR3: CASMGGGYEQYF
DNA: TGTGCCAGCATGGGGGGGGGTTACGAGCAGTACTTC

V: TRBV9
J: TRBJ2-3
size: NA
D: NA
CDR3: CASSVDRPYTDTQYF
DNA: TGTGCCAGCAGCGTAGACAGGCCCTACACAGATACGCAGTATTTT

V: TRBV4-1
J: TRBJ2-1
size: NA
D: TRBD2
CDR3: CASSQAPSGGAFHEQFF
DNA: TGCGCCAGCAGCCAAGCACCGAGCGGGGGGGCCTTCCATGAGCAGTTCTTC

V: TRBV11-2
J: TRBJ1-4
size: NA
D: NA
CDR3: CASSSGPRRETNEKLFF
DNA: TGTGCCAGCAGCTCCGGGCCGCGCCGGGAGACTAATGAAAAACTGTTTTTT

V: TRBV19
J: TRBJ2-7
size: once
D: NA
CDR3: CASSGRTPTYEQYF
DNA: TGTGCCAGTAGTGGGCGAACTCCTACCTACGAGCAGTACTTC

V: TRBV4-1
J: TRBJ2-5
size: NA
D: TRBD2
CDR3: CASSPQGGIQLAGGLPQYF
DNA: TGCGCCAGCAGCCCGCAGGGGGGAATACAACTAGCGGGGGGGCTTCCCCAGTACTTC

V: TRBV6-1
J: TRBJ1-4
size: NA
D: NA
CDR3: CASSEASGSRGSNEKLFF
DNA: TGTGCCAGCAGTGAAGCGAGCGGCTCACGCGGAAGTAATGAAAAACTGTTTTTT

V: TRBV27
J: TRBJ2-5
size: NA
D: TRBD1
CDR3: CASSFHRDRDHWEQYF
DNA: TGTGCCAGCAGTTTTCACCGGGACAGGGACCACTGGGAGCAGTACTTC

V: TRBV11-3
J: TRBJ1-1
size: few
D: NA
CDR3: CASSDSENTEAFF
DNA: TGTGCCAGCAGCGACTCCGAGAACACTGAAGCTTTCTTT

V: TRBV28
J: TRBJ2-5
size: NA
D: NA
CDR3: CASSRGIWLEAEVETQYF
DNA: TGTGCCAGCAGTCGGGGTATTTGGTTAGAAGCGGAGGTGGAGACCCAGTACTTC

V: TRBV5-1
J: TRBJ1-6
size: NA
D: NA
CDR3: CASSSMGGESPLHF
DNA: TGCGCCAGCAGCTCCATGGGCGGGGAATCACCCCTCCACTTT

V: TRBV5-1
J: TRBJ1-1
size: NA
D: NA
CDR3: CASSLDGGWYTEAFF
DNA: TGCGCCAGCAGCTTGGATGGGGGGTGGTACACTGAAGCTTTCTTT

V: TRBV11-2
J: TRBJ2-1
size: NA
D: NA
CDR3: CASSLVPVGVGNEQFF
DNA: TGTGCCAGCAGCTTAGTGCCGGTCGGGGTAGGCAATGAGCAGTTCTTC

V: TRBV5-1
J: TRBJ1-4
size: NA
D: NA
CDR3: CASSLTVGNEKLFF
DNA: TGCGCCAGCAGCTTGACGGTCGGGAATGAAAAACTGTTTTTT

V: TRBV9
J: TRBJ2-3
size: few
D: NA
CDR3: CASSVDLGGAADTQYF
DNA: TGTGCCAGCAGCGTAGATTTAGGGGGGGCGGCAGATACGCAGTATTTT

V: TRBV28
J: TRBJ1-4
size: NA
D: NA
CDR3: CASSSGQPTTNEKLFF
DNA: TGTGCCAGCAGTTCCGGACAGCCTACAACTAATGAAAAACTGTTTTTT

V: TRBV19
J: TRBJ2-1
size: NA
D: TRBD1
CDR3: CASRQGTNYNEQFF
DNA: TGTGCCAGTAGACAGGGGACAAACTACAATGAGCAGTTCTTC

V: TRBV27
J: TRBJ2-7
size: NA
D: NA
CDR3: CASSPDRAYEQYF
DNA: TGTGCCAGCAGCCCAGACAGAGCCTACGAGCAGTACTTC

V: TRBV13
J: TRBJ2-7
size: few
D: NA
CDR3: CASSSPFRMAGGTYEQYF
DNA: TGTGCCAGCAGCTCCCCGTTTAGGATGGCAGGGGGGACCTACGAGCAGTACTTC

V: TRBV11-2
J: TRBJ1-2
size: NA
D: NA
CDR3: CASSLGTWEEKGPNYGYTF
DNA: TGTGCCAGCAGCTTAGGGACTTGGGAAGAGAAAGGGCCCAACTATGGCTACACCTTC

V: TRBV2
J: TRBJ1-4
size: NA
D: NA
CDR3: CASPTGQPNGKLFF
DNA: TGTGCCAGTCCTACTGGGCAGCCAAATGGAAAACTGTTTTTT

V: TRBV4-3
J: TRBJ2-3
size: NA
D: NA
CDR3: CASSQGLAPDTQYF
DNA: TGCGCCAGCAGCCAAGGTCTAGCCCCAGATACGCAGTATTTT

V: TRBV9
J: TRBJ1-1
size: NA
D: NA
CDR3: CASSPLTEAFF
DNA: TGTGCCAGCAGCCCCCTCACTGAAGCTTTCTTT

V: TRBV5-1
J: TRBJ2-4
size: NA
D: NA
CDR3: CASSLILDSHSSNIQYF
DNA: TGCGCCAGCAGCTTGATACTCGACAGCCATTCCTCAAACATTCAGTACTTC

V: TRBV7-2
J: TRBJ2-7
size: NA
D: NA
CDR3: CASSFSRTATYEQYF
DNA: TGTGCCAGCAGCTTTTCGAGGACTGCAACCTACGAGCAGTACTTC

V: TRBV6-5
J: TRBJ2-7
size: NA
D: TRBD1
CDR3: CASSYGRGHSYEQYF
DNA: TGTGCCAGCAGTTACGGCAGGGGGCACTCCTACGAGCAGTACTTC

V: TRBV27
J: TRBJ1-5
size: NA
D: NA
CDR3: CASSSSRGSAMPQHF
DNA: TGTGCCAGCAGTTCTAGCCGGGGTTCTGCGATGCCCCAGCATTTT

V: TRBV11-2
J: TRBJ2-1
size: NA
D: NA
CDR3: CASSLAGNEQFF
DNA: TGTGCCAGCAGCTTGGCGGGAAATGAGCAGTTCTTC

V: TRBV27
J: TRBJ2-2
size: NA
D: NA
CDR3: CASSLYLRTGELFF
DNA: TGTGCCAGCAGTTTATATTTGCGGACCGGGGAGCTGTTTTTT

V: TRBV2
J: TRBJ2-7
size: NA
D: NA
CDR3: CASRQSRIYEQYF
DNA: TGTGCCAGCCGACAGAGTCGGATCTACGAGCAGTACTTC

V: TRBV11-1
J: TRBJ2-3
size: NA
D: NA
CDR3: CASSLVPTKDTQYF
DNA: TGTGCCAGCAGCTTAGTTCCGACTAAGGATACGCAGTATTTT